This T cell receptor beta chain was documented in a study of shared clonotypes between healthy human individuals. In its sample, this clone was seen many times. Germline V gene lookup returns CDR1 MNHNS and CDR2 SASEGT. V was shortened by 8 bases and J by 0 bases, with 14 bases between the two germline ends. The CDR3 is made up of 14 amino acids. Genomic DNA for unsorted samples, which was extracted with the QIAamp DNA Blood Mini kit, came from 81 million or so PBMCs. TCRdb keeps only in-frame clones here, not all; method: immunoSEQ multiplex PCR. The table records 100,000 or so clones, about 45% of them present only once.

The chain combines TRBV6-1 with TRBJ2-7; possible D gene TRBD2, 5 bases. What was sequenced was PBMCs. The source is a woman in her 40s in good health. Some clones in this sample may be carry-over from other donors' samples. CDR3 nucleotide sequence: TGTGCCAGCGAGGGTACCAAGAGCTCCTACGAGCAGTACTTC. This sequence encodes CASEGTKSSYEQYF.